This T cell receptor (beta chain) was profiled in a study of long-term antiretroviral therapy in people with HIV. Whole-study results and caveats: Within the repertoire, clones expanded before ART were dominant at all time points.

Prior to DNA extraction, the samples held 1-10 million cryopreserved PBMC. CDR3 length: 14 residues. V was pared by 1 base and J by 3 bases, with 10 bases between. Germline lookup yields CDR1 SGDLS and CDR2 YYNGEE. At the survey level, the v3.0 immunoSEQ assay was run. Assay: immunoSEQ multiplex PCR; the TCRdb copy retains only in-frame clones and omits some. The sample contains roughly 28,000 clones, around 90% of which appear only once. Remarks on this clone: Antigen: not known.

Sequencing was performed on unsorted PBMCs, taken 1.8 years after starting antiretroviral therapy. V and J are TRBV9 and TRBJ1-1; TRBD1 might be the D (5 bases). The receptor comes from a woman aged 18-30 years with HIV. This chain's CDR3 is CASSVRFRDTEAFF. DNA of the CDR3: TGTGCCAGCAGCGTAAGGTTCAGGGACACTGAAGCTTTCTTT. The complete variable domain, with remaining parts taken from reference TRBV9 and TRBJ1-1, reads DSGVTQTPKHLITATGQRVTLRCSPRSGDLSVYWYQQSLDQGLQFLIQYYNGEERAKGNILERFSAQQFPDLHSELNLSSLELGDSALYFCASSVRFRDTEAFFGQGTRLTVV.